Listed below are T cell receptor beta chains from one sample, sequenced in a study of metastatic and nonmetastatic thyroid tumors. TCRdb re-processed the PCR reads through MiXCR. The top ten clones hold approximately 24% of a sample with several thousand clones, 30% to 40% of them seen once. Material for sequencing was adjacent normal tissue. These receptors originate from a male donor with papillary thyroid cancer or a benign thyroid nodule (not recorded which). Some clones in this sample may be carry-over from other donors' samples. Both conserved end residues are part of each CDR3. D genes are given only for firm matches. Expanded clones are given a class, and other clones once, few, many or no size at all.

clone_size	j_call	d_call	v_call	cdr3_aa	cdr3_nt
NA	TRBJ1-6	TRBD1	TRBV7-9	CASSLAQGPQSPLHF	TGTGCCAGCAGCTTAGCACAGGGGCCCCAGTCACCCCTCCACTTT
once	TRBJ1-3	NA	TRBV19	CASSIGYGTGSSGNTIYF	TGTGCCAGTAGTATCGGCTACGGTACCGGATCCTCTGGAAACACCATATATTTT
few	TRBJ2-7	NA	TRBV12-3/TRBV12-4	CASSLGQGPYEQYF	TGTGCCAGCAGCTTAGGGCAGGGACCCTACGAGCAGTACTTC
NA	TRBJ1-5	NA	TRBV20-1	CSARGVEGYNQPQHF	TGCAGTGCTAGGGGCGTAGAGGGTTACAATCAGCCCCAGCATTTT
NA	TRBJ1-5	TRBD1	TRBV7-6	CASSPGQGLNQPQHF	TGTGCCAGCAGCCCCGGACAGGGTCTAAATCAGCCCCAGCATTTT
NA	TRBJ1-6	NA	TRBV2	CASSESASSYNSPLHF	TGTGCCAGCAGTGAATCGGCCAGCTCCTATAATTCACCCCTCCACTTT
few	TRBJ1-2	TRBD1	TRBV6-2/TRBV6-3	CASSDRDSYGYTF	TGTGCCAGCAGTGACAGGGATTCCTATGGCTACACCTTC
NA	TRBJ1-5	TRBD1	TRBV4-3	CASSQRAGQLQHF	TGCGCCAGCAGTCAAAGAGCGGGACAGCTCCAGCATTTT
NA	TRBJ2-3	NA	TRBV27	CASSFILSGGTDTQYF	TGTGCCAGCAGTTTCATTTTAAGTGGAGGCACAGATACGCAGTATTTT
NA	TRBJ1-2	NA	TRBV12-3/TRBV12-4	CASSLSGFGGYTF	TGTGCCAGCAGTTTGTCAGGGTTTGGTGGCTACACCTTC
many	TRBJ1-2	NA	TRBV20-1	CSARAEGRNYGYTF	TGCAGTGCTAGAGCTGAGGGGCGCAACTATGGCTACACCTTC
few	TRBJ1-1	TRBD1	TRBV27	CASSSVRDRIMNTEAFF	TGTGCCAGCAGTTCTGTGCGGGACAGGATCATGAACACTGAAGCTTTCTTT
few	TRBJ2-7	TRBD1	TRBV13	CASRQGSYEQYF	TGTGCCAGCCGACAGGGATCCTACGAGCAGTACTTC
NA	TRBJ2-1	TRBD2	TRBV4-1	CASSQLAGGQNEQFF	TGCGCCAGCAGCCAACTAGCGGGGGGCCAGAATGAGCAGTTCTTC
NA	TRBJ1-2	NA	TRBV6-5	CASSYSGVTGYGYTF	TGTGCCAGCAGTTACTCGGGGGTAACTGGCTATGGCTACACCTTC
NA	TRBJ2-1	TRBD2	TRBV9	CASSPRTSGTYNEQFF	TGTGCCAGCAGCCCTCGGACTAGCGGCACTTACAATGAGCAGTTCTTC
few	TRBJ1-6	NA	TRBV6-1	CASSQDEMGGDSPLHF	TGTGCCAGCAGTCAAGACGAAATGGGGGGCGATTCACCCCTCCACTTT
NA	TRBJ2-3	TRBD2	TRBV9	CASSATASGETSKDTQYF	TGTGCCAGCAGCGCCACAGCTAGCGGGGAGACTAGCAAAGATACGCAGTATTTT
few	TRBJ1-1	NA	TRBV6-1	CASSLTGIDTEAFF	TGTGCCAGCAGCCTCACAGGGATTGACACTGAAGCTTTCTTT
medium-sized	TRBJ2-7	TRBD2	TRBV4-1	CASSQDSTSGYEQYF	TGCGCCAGCAGCCAAGATAGCACTAGCGGCTACGAGCAGTACTTC
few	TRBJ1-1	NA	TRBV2	CASSTPDSRIMNTEAFF	TGTGCCAGCAGTACACCTGACAGCAGGATCATGAACACTGAAGCTTTCTTT
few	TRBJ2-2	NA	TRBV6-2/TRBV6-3	CASRPGQNTGELFF	TGTGCCAGCAGGCCGGGACAGAACACCGGGGAGCTGTTTTTT
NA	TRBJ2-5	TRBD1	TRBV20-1	CSALGQGAKTQYF	TGCAGTGCACTTGGACAGGGGGCAAAGACCCAGTACTTC
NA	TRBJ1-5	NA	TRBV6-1	CASSRGGSYGNQPQHF	TGTGCCAGCAGTAGGGGGGGGAGTTATGGCAATCAGCCCCAGCATTTT
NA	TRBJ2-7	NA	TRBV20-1	CSARDLAIPAYEQYF	TGCAGTGCTAGAGATCTGGCCATCCCTGCCTACGAGCAGTACTTC
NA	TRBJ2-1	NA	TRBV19	CASSIDRDTENEQFF	TGTGCCAGTAGTATAGACCGGGACACCGAGAATGAGCAGTTCTTC
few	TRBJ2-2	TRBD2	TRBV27	CASGTSGRIGELFF	TGTGCCAGCGGGACTAGCGGGAGAATCGGGGAGCTGTTTTTT
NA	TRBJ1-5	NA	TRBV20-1	CSAVRDGGYSNQPQHF	TGCAGTGCTGTACGGGACGGTGGGTATAGCAATCAGCCCCAGCATTTT
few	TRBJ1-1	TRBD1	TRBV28	CASSHGTVPEAFF	TGTGCCAGCAGTCACGGGACAGTCCCTGAAGCTTTCTTT
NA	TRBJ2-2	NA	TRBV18	CASSPVGGKNTGELFF	TGTGCCAGCTCACCGGTTGGCGGGAAGAACACCGGGGAGCTGTTTTTT
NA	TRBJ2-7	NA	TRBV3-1	CASSQKASAREQYF	TGTGCCAGCAGCCAAAAAGCAAGTGCTAGGGAGCAGTACTTC
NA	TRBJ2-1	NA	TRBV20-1	CSARDLRRTDNEQFF	TGCAGTGCTAGAGATTTGAGGCGGACGGACAATGAGCAGTTCTTC
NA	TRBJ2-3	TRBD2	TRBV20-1	CSAQERGHTQYF	TGCAGTGCCCAAGAGCGGGGACATACGCAGTATTTT
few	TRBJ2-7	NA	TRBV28	CASRFGTRASYEQYF	TGTGCCAGCAGGTTCGGGACAAGGGCATCCTACGAGCAGTACTTC
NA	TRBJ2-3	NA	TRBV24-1	CATSDSDTTSTDTQYF	TGTGCCACCAGTGATTCTGACACCACTAGCACAGATACGCAGTATTTT
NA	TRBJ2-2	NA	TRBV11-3	CASSHRGNTGELFF	TGTGCCAGCAGCCACCGGGGCAACACCGGGGAGCTGTTTTTT
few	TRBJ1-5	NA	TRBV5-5	CASSLVGGDSNQPQHF	TGTGCCAGCAGCTTGGTGGGAGGGGATAGCAATCAGCCCCAGCATTTT
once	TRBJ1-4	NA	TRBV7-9	CASIPWTHFRLNEKLFF	TGTGCCAGCATTCCCTGGACACATTTTCGCCTTAATGAAAAACTGTTTTTT
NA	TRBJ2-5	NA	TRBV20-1	CSATGGGETQYF	TGCAGTGCAACCGGGGGAGGAGAGACCCAGTACTTC
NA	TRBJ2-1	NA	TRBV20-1	CSARGVGSYNEQFF	TGCAGTGCTAGGGGGGTCGGCTCCTACAATGAGCAGTTCTTC
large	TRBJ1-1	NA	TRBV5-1	CASRLETGTVNTEAFF	TGCGCCAGCAGACTCGAAACAGGGACGGTGAACACTGAAGCTTTCTTT
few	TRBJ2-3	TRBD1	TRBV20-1	CSAPGTGTDTQYF	TGCAGTGCTCCCGGGACAGGGACGGATACGCAGTATTTT
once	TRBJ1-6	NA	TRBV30	CAWSVRSNSPLHF	TGTGCCTGGAGTGTTAGGTCGAATTCACCCCTCCACTTT
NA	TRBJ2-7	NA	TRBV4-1	CASSQIPGSLYEQYF	TGCGCCAGCAGCCAAATCCCAGGGAGTCTGTACGAGCAGTACTTC
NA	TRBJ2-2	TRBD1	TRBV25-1	CASSESGQGNTGELFF	TGTGCCAGCAGTGAATCTGGACAGGGTAACACCGGGGAGCTGTTTTTT
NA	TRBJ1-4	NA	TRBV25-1	CASSLRTTGLEKLFF	TGTGCCAGCAGTCTAAGGACGACAGGTCTAGAAAAACTGTTTTTT
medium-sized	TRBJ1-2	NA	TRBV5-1	CASSVQGGDGYTF	TGCGCCAGCAGCGTACAGGGAGGGGACGGCTACACCTTC
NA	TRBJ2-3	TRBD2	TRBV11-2	CASSSGTSRTDTQYF	TGTGCCAGCAGCTCAGGGACTAGCCGCACAGATACGCAGTATTTT
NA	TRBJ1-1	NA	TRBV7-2	CASSLAPGRDTEAFF	TGTGCCAGCAGCTTAGCCCCCGGCCGGGACACTGAAGCTTTCTTT
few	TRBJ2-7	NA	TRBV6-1	CASGPGTGYEQYF	TGTGCCAGCGGTCCCGGGACGGGCTACGAGCAGTACTTC
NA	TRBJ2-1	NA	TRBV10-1	CASSEFRLNEQFF	TGCGCCAGCAGTGAGTTCAGGTTAAATGAGCAGTTCTTC
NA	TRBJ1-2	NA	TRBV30	CAWTIQANYGYTF	TGTGCCTGGACTATACAGGCTAACTATGGCTACACCTTC
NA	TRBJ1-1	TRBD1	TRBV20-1	CSAKDRGLILTNTEAFF	TGCAGTGCCAAAGACAGGGGACTTATACTGACGAACACTGAAGCTTTCTTT
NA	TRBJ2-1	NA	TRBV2	CASKGEAYNEQFF	TGTGCCAGCAAGGGGGAGGCCTACAATGAGCAGTTCTTC
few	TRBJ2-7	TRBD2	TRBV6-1	CASSRSGSYEQYF	TGTGCCAGCAGTCGGAGCGGGAGCTACGAGCAGTACTTC
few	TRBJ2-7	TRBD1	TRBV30	CAWSAPGQAEFSYEQYF	TGTGCCTGGAGCGCCCCTGGACAGGCGGAATTTTCATACGAGCAGTACTTC
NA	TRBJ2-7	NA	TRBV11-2	CASSEGQVYEQYF	TGTGCCAGCAGCGAAGGACAAGTCTATGAGCAGTACTTC
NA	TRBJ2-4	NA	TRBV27	CASRGRNIQYF	TGTGCCAGCCGGGGGCGAAACATTCAGTACTTC
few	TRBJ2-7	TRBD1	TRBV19	CASSIRRGQGRAEQYF	TGTGCCAGTAGTATAAGGAGGGGACAGGGGCGTGCGGAGCAGTACTTC
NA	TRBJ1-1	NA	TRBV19	CASVVGARTEAFF	TGTGCCAGTGTGGTCGGGGCGCGGACTGAAGCTTTCTTT